The T cell receptor beta chain described here comes from a study of blood T cell repertoires in COVID-19. Study context: From T cells, B-cell-depleted T cells, or PBMCs came the material, which was cDNA or gDNA.

Trimming shortened V by 0 bases and J by 5 bases, and 8 bases separated the two germline ends. From germline, CDR1 is SGDLS and CDR2 YYNGEE. The CDR3 is made up of 14 amino acids. Profiled with immunoSEQ multiplex PCR; TCRdb holds only in-frame clones, not every one. Seen here are around 160,000 clones, 80% to 90% observed once, and the top ten hold roughly 8%. Sequencing was performed on peripheral blood. The V call is TRBV9, the J call TRBJ2-2; perhaps TRBD1 as D (6 bases). The clonotype was recovered from a woman aged 60-70 years with COVID-19, enrolled during active disease. The CDR3 DNA follows: TGTGCCAGCAGCGTAGGTAGGGGGACCGGGGAGCTGTTTTTT. Amino acids: CASSVGRGTGELFF.